This TCR beta chain was captured in a study of OX40 agonist ivuxolimab in advanced cancers. Study overall: The study treated patients with ivuxolimab, an agonistic anti-OX40 (CD134) antibody. Patients were treated with intravenous ivuxolimab, dosed at 0.01 to 10 mg/kg and infused every 2 weeks. Study-level results: Expanded clones tended on average to be more numerous among CD8+ T cells than CD4+. Some nonresponders additionally presented with little normalized T-cell clonal expansion.

Some clones are missing from TCRdb's copy, which holds only in-frame ones; the method was immunoSEQ multiplex PCR. Of 50,000 to 65,000 clones in the sample, around 90% were seen once. The length of the CDR3 is 14 residues. Germline V CDR1 and CDR2: MNHEY, SMNVEV (reference sequence). About this clone itself: Its specificity is not known.

This clonotype originated in an adult with an advanced solid tumor such as melanoma, head and neck, liver or kidney cancer. Specimen: CD4+ or CD8+ T cells sorted from blood, collected in a trial of the OX40 agonist ivuxolimab. V is TRBV27 and J is TRBJ2-7, with 8 positions matching TRBD2. The J call may be mistaken, given a closer DNA end match to TRBJ2-5. CDR3 loop: CASSPLAGKETQYF. DNA of the CDR3: TGTGCCAGCAGTCCGTTAGCGGGAAAAGAGACCCAGTACTTC.